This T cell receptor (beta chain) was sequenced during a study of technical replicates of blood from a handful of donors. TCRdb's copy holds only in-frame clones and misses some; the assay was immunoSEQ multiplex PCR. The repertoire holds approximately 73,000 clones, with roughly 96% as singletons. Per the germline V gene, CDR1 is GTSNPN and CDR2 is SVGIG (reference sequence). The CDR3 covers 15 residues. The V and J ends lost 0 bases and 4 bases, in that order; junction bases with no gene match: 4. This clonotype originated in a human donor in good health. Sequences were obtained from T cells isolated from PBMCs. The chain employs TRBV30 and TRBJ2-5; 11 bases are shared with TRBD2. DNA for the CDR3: TGTGCCTGGAGTGTACAGACTAGCGGGACAGAGACCCAGTACTTC. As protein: CAWSVQTSGTETQYF.